This T cell receptor beta chain was sequenced in a study of T cell responses to AZD1222 COVID-19 vaccine. Study conclusions and caveats: Unmutated regions of variants are reportedly targeted by nearly half of spike-specific TCRs.

The CDR3 extends over 16 amino acids. The V gene's germline CDR1 is GTSNPN and CDR2 SVGIG (reference sequence). V lost 0 bases and J 0 bases, leaving 12 bases between the germline ends. The table came from immunoSEQ multiplex PCR; TCRdb's copy has only in-frame clones and leaves some out. The table shows fewer than 120,000 clones, with 88% occurring only once. Only a few counts were recorded for this clone. Its specificity is not known. J is TRBJ1-3 and V is TRBV30; D is perhaps TRBD1 (6 bases). The source of this sequence is an adult in good health. The sample consisted of peripheral blood, taken on day 0 of AZD1222 vaccination. The CDR3 nucleotides read TGTGCCTGGAGTGTTTCGGGGGGCCTCTCTGGAAACACCATATATTTT. It is translated as CAWSVSGGLSGNTIYF.